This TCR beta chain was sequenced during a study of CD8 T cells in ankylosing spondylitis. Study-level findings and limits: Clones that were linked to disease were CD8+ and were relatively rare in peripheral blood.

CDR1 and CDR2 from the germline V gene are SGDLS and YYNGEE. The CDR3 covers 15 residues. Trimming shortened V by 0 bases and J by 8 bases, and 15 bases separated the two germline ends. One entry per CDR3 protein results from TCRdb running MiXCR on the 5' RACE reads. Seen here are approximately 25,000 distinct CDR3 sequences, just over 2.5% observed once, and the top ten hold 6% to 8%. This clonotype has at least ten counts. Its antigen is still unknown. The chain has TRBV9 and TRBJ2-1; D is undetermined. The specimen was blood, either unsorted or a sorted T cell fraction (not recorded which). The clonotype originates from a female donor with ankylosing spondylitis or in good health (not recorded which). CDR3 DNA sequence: TGTGCCAGCAGCGTAGATCCAGGCCCCTGGGATGAGCAGTTCTTC. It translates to CASSVDPGPWDEQFF.